This TCR beta chain emerged from a study of response to subunit inactivated influenza vaccine. Study results and limitations: There was a suggestion from the authors that each seasonal influenza vaccination recruits few new T cells.

The CDR3 runs 16 residues. CDR1 is SGHKS and CDR2 is YYEKEE in the germline V gene (reference sequence). Trimming left V 0 bases short and J 0 bases short, with 7 bases between. In the case of this clonotype: Its antigen remains unknown.

MiXCR was run by TCRdb on the RT-PCR reads, yielding one entry per CDR3 protein. Of 710,000 or so distinct CDR3 sequences in the sample, more than 15% are singletons; the top ten hold about 9.9%. V and J are TRBV5-5 and TRBJ1-6; D ambiguous. The sequence was collected from a man over 45 who received an inactivated influenza vaccine. This specimen was PBMCs from blood, taken 11 to 12 days after vaccination. CDR3 nucleotides: TGTGCCAGCAGCTTGGCCGTGAGCTCCTATAATTCACCCCTCCACTTT. This gives the protein CASSLAVSSYNSPLHF.